The T cell receptor (beta chain) described here comes from a study of blood T cell repertoires in COVID-19. In the study overall: The samples span acute and convalescent COVID-19 from the United States, Italy and Spain. From T cells, B-cell-depleted T cells, or PBMCs came the material, which was cDNA or gDNA.

The germline V and J ends were trimmed by 6 bases and 8 bases, with 14 bases remaining between them. This CDR3 contains 13 residues. The germline gives CDR1 SNHLY, CDR2 FYNNEI. In the authors' workflow: Estimates of nucleated cell counts were drawn from the amplification of reference gene primers. The table came from immunoSEQ multiplex PCR; TCRdb's copy has only in-frame clones and leaves some out. V, J and clone size are taken as reported in that table, and D and trimming were inferred from the DNA itself. The repertoire consists of roughly 120,000 clones, with more than 70% occurring once and the leading ten covering 8.4%.

The chain has TRBV2 and TRBJ1-3, with D perhaps matching TRBD1 (6 bases). This receptor was identified in an older woman who had recovered from COVID-19. The sequenced sample was peripheral blood. The CDR3 loop reads CASSQGRGDTIYF. The CDR3 DNA sequence: TGTGCCAGCAGCCAGGGGCGAGGGGACACCATATATTTT.